This T cell receptor (beta chain) was observed in a study of T cells in localized non-small cell lung cancer. The table came from immunoSEQ multiplex PCR; TCRdb's copy has only in-frame clones and leaves some out. This sample has 48,000 or so clones, with 70% to 90% found just once. CDR3 length: 16 amino acids. Germline assignment: CDR1 LNHDA and CDR2 SQIVND (reference sequence). V was pared by 5 bases and J by 2 bases, with 19 bases between. The receptor was derived from a male donor older than 55 with stage III squamous cell lung carcinoma. The rearrangement links TRBV19 to TRBJ2-7; a possible D gene is TRBD2 (8 bases). Sample: peripheral blood, taken before any cancer treatment. The CDR3 loop reads CASSAGGQAPPYEQYF. The CDR3 DNA is TGTGCCAGTAGTGCGGGAGGACAGGCCCCCCCCTACGAGCAGTACTTC.